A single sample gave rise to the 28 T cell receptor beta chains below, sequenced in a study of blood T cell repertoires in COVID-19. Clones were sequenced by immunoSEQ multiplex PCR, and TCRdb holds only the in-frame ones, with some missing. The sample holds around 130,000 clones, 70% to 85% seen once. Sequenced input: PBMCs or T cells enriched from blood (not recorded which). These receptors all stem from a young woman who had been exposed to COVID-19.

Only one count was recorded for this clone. The CDR3 here is CASRPSTVNNEKLFF. As DNA, the CDR3 is TGTGCCAGCAGACCTTCGACAGTAAATAATGAAAAACTGTTTTTT. This chain uses TRBV5-5 with TRBJ1-4; tentatively, D is TRBD1 (5 bases). CDR1 is SGHKS and CDR2 is YYEKEE in the germline V gene (reference sequence). The length of the CDR3 is 15 residues. Trimming stripped 5 bases from V and 4 bases from J, with 15 bases between. The variable domain in full, completed from reference TRBV5-5 and TRBJ1-4, reads DAGVTQSPTHLIKTRGQQVTLRCSPISGHKSVSWYQQVLGQGPQFIFQYYEKEERGRGNFPDRFSARQFPNYSSELNVNALLLGDSALYLCASRPSTVNNEKLFFGSGTQLSVL.

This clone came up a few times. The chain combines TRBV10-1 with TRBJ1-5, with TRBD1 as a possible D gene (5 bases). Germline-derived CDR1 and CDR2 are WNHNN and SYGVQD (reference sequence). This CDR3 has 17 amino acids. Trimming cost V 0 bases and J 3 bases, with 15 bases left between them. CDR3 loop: CASSESIGRGFNQPQHF. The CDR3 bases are TGCGCCAGCAGTGAGTCGATTGGTAGGGGTTTCAATCAGCCCCAGCATTTT.

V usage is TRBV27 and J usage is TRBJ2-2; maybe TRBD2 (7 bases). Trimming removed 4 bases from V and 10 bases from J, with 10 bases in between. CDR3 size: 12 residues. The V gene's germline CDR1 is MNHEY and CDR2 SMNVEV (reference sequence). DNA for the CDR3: TGTGCCAGCAGTTGGGGGGGCGCGGAGCTGTTTTTT. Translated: CASSWGGAELFF.

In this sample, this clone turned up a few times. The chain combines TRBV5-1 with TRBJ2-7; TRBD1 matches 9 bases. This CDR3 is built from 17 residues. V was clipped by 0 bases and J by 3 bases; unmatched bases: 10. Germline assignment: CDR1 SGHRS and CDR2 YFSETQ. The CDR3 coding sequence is TGCGCCAGCAGCTTGGATACCGGGACAGGGAAAAACTACGAGCAGTACTTC. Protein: CASSLDTGTGKNYEQYF.

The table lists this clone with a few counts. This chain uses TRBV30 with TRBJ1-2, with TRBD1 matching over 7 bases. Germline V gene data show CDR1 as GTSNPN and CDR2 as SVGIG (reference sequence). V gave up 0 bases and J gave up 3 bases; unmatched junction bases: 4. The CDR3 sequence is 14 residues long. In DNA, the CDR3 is TGTGCCTGGAGTGTCCAGACAGGGTACTATGGCTACACCTTC. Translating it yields CAWSVQTGYYGYTF.

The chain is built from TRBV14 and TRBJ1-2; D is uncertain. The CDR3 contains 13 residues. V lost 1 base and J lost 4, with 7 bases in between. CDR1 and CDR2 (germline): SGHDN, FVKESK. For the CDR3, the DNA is TGTGCCAGCAGCCAAGTCGGCGGCTATGGCTACACCTTC. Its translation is CASSQVGGYGYTF.

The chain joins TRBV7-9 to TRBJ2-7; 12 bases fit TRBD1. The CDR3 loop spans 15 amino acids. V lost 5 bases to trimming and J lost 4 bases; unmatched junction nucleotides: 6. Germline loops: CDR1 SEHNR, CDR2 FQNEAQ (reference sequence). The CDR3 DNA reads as TGTGCCAGCAGCCCGGGACAGGGGGCTCTATACGAGCAGTACTTC. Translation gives CASSPGQGALYEQYF.

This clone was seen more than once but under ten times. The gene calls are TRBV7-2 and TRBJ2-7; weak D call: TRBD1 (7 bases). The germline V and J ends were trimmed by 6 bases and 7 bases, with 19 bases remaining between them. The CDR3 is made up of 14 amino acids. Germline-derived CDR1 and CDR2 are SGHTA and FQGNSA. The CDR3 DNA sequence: TGTGCCAGCAGAAAAGACAGGGCTGGGGGGGAGCAGTACTTC. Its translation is CASRKDRAGGEQYF.

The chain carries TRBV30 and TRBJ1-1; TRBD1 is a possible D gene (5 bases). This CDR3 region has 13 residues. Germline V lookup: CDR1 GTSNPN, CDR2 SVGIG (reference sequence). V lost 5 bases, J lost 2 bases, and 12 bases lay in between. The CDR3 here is CAWAATDNTEAFF. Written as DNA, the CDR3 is TGTGCCTGGGCCGCGACAGATAACACTGAAGCTTTCTTT.

CDR3 sequence (DNA): TGTGCCAGCAGCTTAGGAGTGGACAGTTATCAAGAGACCCAGTACTTC. As protein: CASSLGVDSYQETQYF. This chain links TRBV7-8 with TRBJ2-5, with TRBD1 as a possible D gene (6 bases). The germline gives CDR1 SGHVS, CDR2 FQNEAQ. Deletions cut 1 base from V and 2 bases from J, with 14 bases between. This CDR3 has 16 amino acids.

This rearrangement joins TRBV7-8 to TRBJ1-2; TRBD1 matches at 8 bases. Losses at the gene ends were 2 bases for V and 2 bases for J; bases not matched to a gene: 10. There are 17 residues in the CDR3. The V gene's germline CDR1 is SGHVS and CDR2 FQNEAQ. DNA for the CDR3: TGTGCCAGCAGCTTATTTAACGCGGCAGGGGGCAACTATGGCTACACCTTC. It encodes CASSLFNAAGGNYGYTF.

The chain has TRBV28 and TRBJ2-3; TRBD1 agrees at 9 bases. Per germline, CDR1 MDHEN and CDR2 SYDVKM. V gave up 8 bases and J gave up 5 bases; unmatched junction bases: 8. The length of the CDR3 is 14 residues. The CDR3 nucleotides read TGTGCCAGCCGGACAGGGGCAGGCGTAGATACGCAGTATTTT. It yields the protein CASRTGAGVDTQYF.

The CDR3 coding sequence is TGTGCCAGCAGCTCCCCGGGACAGTGGGTCCGCACTGAAGCTTTCTTT. Translated: CASSSPGQWVRTEAFF. V is TRBV5-8 and J is TRBJ1-1, with TRBD1 matching 7 bases. CDR1 and CDR2 (germline): SGHTS, YDEGEE. The CDR3 sequence is 16 residues long. Trimming took 3 bases from V and 4 from J; bases not matched to a gene: 12.

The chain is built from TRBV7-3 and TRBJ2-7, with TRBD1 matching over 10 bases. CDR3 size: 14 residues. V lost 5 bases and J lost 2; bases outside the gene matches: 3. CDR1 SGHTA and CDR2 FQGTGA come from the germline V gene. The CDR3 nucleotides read TGTGCCAGCAGCCCGGGACAGGGGACCTACGAGCAGTACTTC. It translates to CASSPGQGTYEQYF.

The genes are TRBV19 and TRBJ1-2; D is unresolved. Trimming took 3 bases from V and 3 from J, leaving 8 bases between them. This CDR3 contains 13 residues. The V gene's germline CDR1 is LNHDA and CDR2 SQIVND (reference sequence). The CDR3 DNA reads TGTGCCAGTAGTATCCAGGAGGACTATGGCTACACCTTC. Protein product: CASSIQEDYGYTF.

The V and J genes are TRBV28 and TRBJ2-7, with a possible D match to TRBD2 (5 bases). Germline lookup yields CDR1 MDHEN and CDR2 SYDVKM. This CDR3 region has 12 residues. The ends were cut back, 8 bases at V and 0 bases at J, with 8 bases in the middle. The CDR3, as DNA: TGTGCCAGCCTGGACTTCTCCTACGAGCAGTACTTC. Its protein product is CASLDFSYEQYF.

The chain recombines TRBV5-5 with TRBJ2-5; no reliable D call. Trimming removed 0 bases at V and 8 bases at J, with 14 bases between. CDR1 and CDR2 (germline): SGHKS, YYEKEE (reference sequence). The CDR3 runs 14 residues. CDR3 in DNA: TGTGCCAGCAGCTTGGAGCCCTCTAAGAGAACCCAGTACTTC. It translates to CASSLEPSKRTQYF.

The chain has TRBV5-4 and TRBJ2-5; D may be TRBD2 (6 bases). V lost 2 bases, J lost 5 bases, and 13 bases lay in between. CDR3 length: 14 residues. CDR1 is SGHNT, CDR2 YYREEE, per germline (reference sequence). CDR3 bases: TGTGCCAGCAGCTTCGGGGAGGTCAAGGAGACCCAGTACTTC. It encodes CASSFGEVKETQYF.

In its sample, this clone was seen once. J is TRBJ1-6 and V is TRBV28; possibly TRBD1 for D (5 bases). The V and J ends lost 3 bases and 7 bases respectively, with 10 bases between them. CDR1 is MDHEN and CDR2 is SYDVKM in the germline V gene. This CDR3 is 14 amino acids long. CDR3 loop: CASSLQGINSPLHF. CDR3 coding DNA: TGTGCCAGCAGTTTGCAGGGCATCAATTCACCCCTCCACTTT.

CDR3 residues: CAWSVLDNQPQHF. The CDR3 nucleotides read TGTGCCTGGAGTGTACTAGACAATCAGCCCCAGCATTTT. This sequence joins TRBV30 and TRBJ1-5, with unresolved D. The CDR3 spans 13 residues. V gave up 0 bases and J gave up 3 bases, with 6 bases separating them. CDR1 is GTSNPN and CDR2 is SVGIG in the germline V gene (reference sequence).

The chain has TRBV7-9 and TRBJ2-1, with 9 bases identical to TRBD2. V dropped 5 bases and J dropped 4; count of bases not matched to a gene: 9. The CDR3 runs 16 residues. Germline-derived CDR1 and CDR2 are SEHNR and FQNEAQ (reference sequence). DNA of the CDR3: TGTGCCAGCAGCGATCGACTAGCGGACTTTTACAATGAGCAGTTCTTC. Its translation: CASSDRLADFYNEQFF.

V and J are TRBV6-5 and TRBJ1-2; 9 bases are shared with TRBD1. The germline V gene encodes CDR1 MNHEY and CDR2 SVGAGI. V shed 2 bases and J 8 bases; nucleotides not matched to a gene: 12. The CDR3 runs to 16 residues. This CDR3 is CASSYASGQGFGGYTF. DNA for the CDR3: TGTGCCAGCAGTTACGCGTCGGGACAGGGATTTGGCGGCTACACCTTC.

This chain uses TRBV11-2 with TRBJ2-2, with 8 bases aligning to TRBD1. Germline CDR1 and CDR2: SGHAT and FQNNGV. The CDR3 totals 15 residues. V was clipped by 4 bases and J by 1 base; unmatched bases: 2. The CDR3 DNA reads TGTGCCAGCAGCTCACAGGGGGTGAACACCGGGGAGCTGTTTTTT. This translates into CASSSQGVNTGELFF.

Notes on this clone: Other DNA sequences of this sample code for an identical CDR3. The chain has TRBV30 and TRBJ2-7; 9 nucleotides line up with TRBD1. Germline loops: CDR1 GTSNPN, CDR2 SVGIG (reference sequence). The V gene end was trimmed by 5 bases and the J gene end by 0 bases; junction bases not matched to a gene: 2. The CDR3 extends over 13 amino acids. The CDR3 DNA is TGTGCCTGGGGGACAGGGTCCTCCTACGAGCAGTACTTC. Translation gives CAWGTGSSYEQYF.

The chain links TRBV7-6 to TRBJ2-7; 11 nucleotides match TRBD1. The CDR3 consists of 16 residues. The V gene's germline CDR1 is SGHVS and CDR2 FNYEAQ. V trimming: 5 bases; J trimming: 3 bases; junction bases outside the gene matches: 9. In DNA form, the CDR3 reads TGTGCCAGCAGCCGATCAGGACAGGGGGCACTCTACGAGCAGTACTTC. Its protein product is CASSRSGQGALYEQYF.

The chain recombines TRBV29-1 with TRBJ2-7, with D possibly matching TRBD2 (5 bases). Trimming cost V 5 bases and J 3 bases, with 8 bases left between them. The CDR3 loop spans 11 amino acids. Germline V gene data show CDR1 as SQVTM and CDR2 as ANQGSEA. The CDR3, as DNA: TGCAGCGTTCGGACTGTCTACGAGCAGTACTTC. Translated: CSVRTVYEQYF.

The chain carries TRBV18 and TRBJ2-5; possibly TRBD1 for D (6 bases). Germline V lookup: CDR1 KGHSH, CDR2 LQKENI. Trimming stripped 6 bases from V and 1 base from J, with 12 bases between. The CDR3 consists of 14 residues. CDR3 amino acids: CASSRGQSQETQYF. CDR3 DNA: TGTGCCAGCTCCCGCGGACAGTCCCAAGAGACCCAGTACTTC.

This chain's CDR3 is CASSYSGVWSGELFF. The CDR3 nucleotides read TGTGCCAGCAGTTACTCAGGGGTCTGGTCCGGGGAGCTGTTTTTT. V is TRBV6-2 or TRBV6-3 and J is TRBJ2-2, with D possibly being TRBD1 (5 bases). Germline V gene sequence: CDR1 MNHEY, CDR2 SVGEGT. The V end was cut by 0 bases, the J end by 6 bases, with 11 bases between. The CDR3 extends over 15 amino acids.